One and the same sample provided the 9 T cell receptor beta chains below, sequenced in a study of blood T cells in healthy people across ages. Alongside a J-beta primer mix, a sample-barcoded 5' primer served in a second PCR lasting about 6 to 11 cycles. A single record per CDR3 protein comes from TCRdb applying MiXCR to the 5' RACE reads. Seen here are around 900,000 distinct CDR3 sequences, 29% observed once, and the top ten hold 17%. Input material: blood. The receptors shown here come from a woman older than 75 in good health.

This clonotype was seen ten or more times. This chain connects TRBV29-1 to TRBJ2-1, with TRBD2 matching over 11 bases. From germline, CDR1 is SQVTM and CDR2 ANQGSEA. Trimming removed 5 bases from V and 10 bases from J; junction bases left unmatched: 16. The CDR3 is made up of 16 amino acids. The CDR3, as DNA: TGCAGCGTTCGAAAACTGGGGCTAGCGGGGGGTGGGGAGCAGTTCTTC. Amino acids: CSVRKLGLAGGGEQFF.

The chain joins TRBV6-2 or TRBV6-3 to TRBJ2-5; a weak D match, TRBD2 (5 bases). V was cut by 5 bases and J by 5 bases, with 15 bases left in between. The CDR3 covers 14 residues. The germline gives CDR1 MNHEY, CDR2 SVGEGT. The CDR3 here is CASSDGLLRETQYF. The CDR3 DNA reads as TGTGCCAGCAGTGACGGACTCCTCCGGGAGACCCAGTACTTC.

This CDR3 reads CASMGGALYEQYF. The CDR3 region has the DNA TGTGCCAGCATGGGCGGCGCCCTCTACGAGCAGTACTTC. J is TRBJ2-7 and V is TRBV28; D is unclear. Germline CDR1 reads MDHEN; CDR2 reads SYDVKM. Trimming cost V 7 bases and J 3 bases, with 13 bases left between them. This CDR3 region has 13 residues.

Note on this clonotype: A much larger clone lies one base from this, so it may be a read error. Here the CDR3 reads CASSYGGRIGGYEQYF. CDR3 nucleotide sequence: TGTGCCAGCAGTTACGGGGGAAGGATCGGGGGCTACGAGCAGTACTTC. The V call is TRBV6-5, the J call TRBJ2-7, with D maybe TRBD2 (6 bases). This CDR3 region has 16 residues. CDR1 is MNHEY, CDR2 SVGAGI, per germline. Deletions cut 2 bases from V and 3 bases from J, with 17 bases between.

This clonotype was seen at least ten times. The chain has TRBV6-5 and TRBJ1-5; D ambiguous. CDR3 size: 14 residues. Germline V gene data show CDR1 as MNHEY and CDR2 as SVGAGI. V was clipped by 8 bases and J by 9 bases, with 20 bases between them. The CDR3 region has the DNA TGTGCCAGCCGCATAAGAGGGCCTCAAGGGCCCCAGCATTTT. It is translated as CASRIRGPQGPQHF.

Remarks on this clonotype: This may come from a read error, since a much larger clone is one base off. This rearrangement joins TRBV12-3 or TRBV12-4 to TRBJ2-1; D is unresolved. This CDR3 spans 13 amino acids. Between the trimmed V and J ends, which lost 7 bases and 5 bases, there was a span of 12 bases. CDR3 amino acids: CASTQPVHNEQFF. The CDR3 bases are TGTGCCAGCACCCAGCCGGTTCACAATGAGCAGTTCTTC.

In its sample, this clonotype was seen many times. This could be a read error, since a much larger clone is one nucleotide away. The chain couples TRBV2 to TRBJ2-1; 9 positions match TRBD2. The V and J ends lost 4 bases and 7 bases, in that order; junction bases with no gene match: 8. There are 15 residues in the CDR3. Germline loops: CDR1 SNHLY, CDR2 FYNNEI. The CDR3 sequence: CASSVSLAGWNEQFF. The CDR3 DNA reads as TGTGCCAGCAGTGTGTCCCTAGCGGGGTGGAATGAGCAGTTCTTC. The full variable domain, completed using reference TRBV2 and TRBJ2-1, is EPEVTQTPSHQVTQMGQEVILRCVPISNHLYFYWYRQILGQKVEFLVSFYNNEISEKSEIFDDQFSVERPDGSNFTLKIRSTKLEDSAMYFCASSVSLAGWNEQFFGPGTRLTVL.

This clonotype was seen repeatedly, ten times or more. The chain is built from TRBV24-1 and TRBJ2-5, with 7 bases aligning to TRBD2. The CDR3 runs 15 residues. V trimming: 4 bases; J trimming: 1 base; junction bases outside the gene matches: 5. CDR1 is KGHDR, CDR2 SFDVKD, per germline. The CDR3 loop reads CATSDPGRPQETQYF. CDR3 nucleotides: TGTGCCACCAGTGACCCCGGGAGGCCCCAAGAGACCCAGTACTTC.

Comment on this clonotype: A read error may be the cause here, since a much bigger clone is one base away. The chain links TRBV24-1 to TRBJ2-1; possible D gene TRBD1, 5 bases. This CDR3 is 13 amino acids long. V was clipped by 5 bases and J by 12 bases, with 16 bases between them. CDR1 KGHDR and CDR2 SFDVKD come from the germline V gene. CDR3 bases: TGTGCCACCAGTGGACAACAGGTTGGTGGGCAGTTCTTC. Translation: CATSGQQVGGQFF.